Listed here are 23 T cell receptor delta chains from one sample, sequenced in a study of gamma-delta chains in newborns, infants, children. TCRdb used CATT to re-call clones from the reads. The top ten clones hold 30% to 40% of a sample with roughly 2,000 delta-chain clones, 1.5% of them seen once. Sample: blood. The origin of the receptors is a child who was a newborn, infant or young child, either healthy, febrile or measles-vaccinated (not recorded which).

This clone was seen a few times. A single base is all that separates this from a far larger clone, so a read error is likely. This CDR3 is also generated by other DNA sequences in the sample. CDR3 sequence reads: CACDTAGYGFDQYTDKLIF. The DNA for the CDR3 is TGTGCCTGTGATACCGCGGGATATGGGTTTGACCAGTACACCGATAAACTCATCTTT. This chain uses TRDV2 with TRDJ1; possibly TRDD3 for D (6 bases). Germline V gives CDR1 GEAIGNYY, CDR2 EKD. CDR3 length: 19 residues. V gave up 4 bases and J gave up 0 bases, with 26 bases separating them.

This clone came up a few times. TCRdb pairs this DNA with a much larger clone's protein that differs at residue 6, likely a read error; the protein shown was translated from the DNA. This same CDR3 is encoded by further DNA sequences in the sample. The chain employs TRDV2 and TRDJ1, with D unclear. This CDR3 comprises 16 residues. Per germline, CDR1 GEAIGNYY and CDR2 EKD. CDR3 nucleotide sequence: TGTGCCTGTGGACCTGAGGGACGCCGCCACACCGATAAACTAATCTTT. Amino acid sequence: CACGPEGRRHTDKLIF.

Only a few counts were recorded for this clone. The protein that TCRdb holds for this DNA derives from a much larger clone and differs from the translated DNA at residue 10, which likely indicates a read error; the protein shown here is translated from the DNA. Other DNA sequences in this specimen translate into the identical CDR3. The chain couples TRDV1 to TRDJ1, with D perhaps matching TRDD3 (5 bases). Per germline, CDR1 TSWWSYY and CDR2 QGS. V shed 2 bases and J shed 1 base, with 29 bases lying between them. The CDR3 covers 21 residues. The CDR3 region is CALGEVPFYCGISRSTDKLIF. The CDR3 DNA reads TGTGCTCTTGGGGAAGTCCCTTTTTACTGTGGGATTTCGCGATCCACCGATAAACTCATCTTT.

This clone was counted a few times. TCRdb has a much larger clone's protein, which differs at residue 13 from the translation of this DNA, likely because of a read error; what is shown is the protein translated from the DNA. The rearrangement joins TRDV2 to TRDJ1; 9 bases line up with TRDD3. This CDR3 region has 16 residues. Germline V lookup: CDR1 GEAIGNYY, CDR2 EKD. The CDR3 reads CAIIAGIRDGADNLIF. Written as DNA, the CDR3 is TGTGCCATCATAGCGGGGATACGCGATGGAGCCGATAACCTCATCTTT.

About this clone itself: TCRdb's protein sequence differs at residue 18 from the translated DNA; the protein presented here follows the DNA. This chain links TRDV1 with TRDJ1; 11 bases match TRDD3. There are 20 residues in the CDR3. CDR1 and CDR2 (germline): TSWWSYY, QGS. The junction had 29 bases not matched to a gene; V was cut back by 5 bases and J by 12 bases. CDR3 nucleotide sequence: TGTGCTCTTGGGACTCGTTTGGTTCCCTTGTACTGGGGGATAGGTGGTGAAATCATCTTT. It translates to CALGTRLVPLYWGIGGEIIF.

Comments on this clone: This sequence is one base from a far larger clone and is likely a read error. Other DNA sequences in this sample translate to the same CDR3. The rearrangement uses TRDV1 and TRDJ1, with 10 bases that match TRDD3. V was pared by 2 bases and J by 0 bases, with 21 bases of the junction left unmatched. The germline gives CDR1 TSWWSYY, CDR2 QGS. CDR3 size: 22 residues. The CDR3 sequence is CALGEVQSYPVGDTGYTDKLIF. The DNA of the CDR3 is TGTGCTCTTGGGGAAGTCCAGTCCTACCCAGTGGGGGATACAGGGTACACCGATAAACTCATCTTT.

This clone was counted a few times. The TCRdb record carries a much larger clone's protein, which differs from this DNA's translation at residue 4; a read error is the likely cause, and the protein listed here is the DNA translation. V usage is TRDV1 and J usage is TRDJ1, with D uncertain. Germline V gene sequence: CDR1 TSWWSYY, CDR2 QGS. The CDR3 has 16 amino acids. This chain's CDR3 is CALWELLTHHTDKLIF. The CDR3 nucleotides are TGTGCTCTTTGGGAACTATTAACCCATCACACCGATAAACTCATCTTT.

This clone rates as large (0.1 to 1%). Other nucleotide sequences from this sample produce the same CDR3. The chain combines TRDV1 with TRDJ1; 7 positions agree with TRDD3. After removal of 3 bases from V and 0 bases from J, the junction contained 28 bases not matched to a gene. Per the germline V gene, CDR1 is TSWWSYY and CDR2 is QGS. The CDR3 totals 23 residues. The CDR3 coding sequence is TGTGCTCTTGGGGATCTCAACTATCCTGAATGGATAACTCGGGATACAGACACCGATAAACTCATCTTT. Amino acid sequence: CALGDLNYPEWITRDTDTDKLIF.

Points on this clone: The TCRdb record carries a much larger clone's protein, which differs from this DNA's translation at residue 10; a read error is the likely cause, and the protein listed here is the DNA translation. The genes are TRDV2 and TRDJ1, with 7 bases fitting TRDD3. The ends lost 2 bases at V and 0 bases at J; junction bases unmatched: 17. The CDR3 runs to 19 residues. Germline CDR1 GEAIGNYY, CDR2 EKD. This CDR3 is CACDIIKLSAGGYTDKLIF. CDR3 nucleotide sequence: TGTGCCTGTGACATCATTAAACTCAGTGCTGGGGGTTACACCGATAAACTCATCTTT.

This clone has just a few counts. A far more abundant clone sits one base away, making this likely a read error. This sample includes further DNA sequences coding for the same CDR3. This chain joins TRDV1 and TRDJ1; TRDD3 agrees at 7 bases. The germline gives CDR1 TSWWSYY, CDR2 QGS. There are 17 residues in the CDR3. The junction had 20 bases not matched to a gene; V was cut back by 3 bases and J by 10 bases. The CDR3 DNA follows: TGTGCTCTTGGGGAGCGAGTCCCTCCGGGGGGATGGGGTCGACTCATCTTT. Translation gives CALGERVPPGGWGRLIF.

Comments on this clone: TCRdb's listed protein matches a much larger clone and diverges from this DNA's translation at residue 7, likely through a read error; the protein shown comes from the DNA. The J gene is TRDJ1, the V gene TRDV1, with TRDD3 identical over 7 bases. Per germline, CDR1 TSWWSYY and CDR2 QGS. V was clipped by 0 bases and J by 2 bases; unmatched bases: 18. The CDR3 runs 20 residues. As DNA, the CDR3 is TGTGCTCTTGGGGAACTCTCTTTTTACTGGGGACGTGCGCGAACCGATAAACTCATCTTT. Translated: CALGELSFYWGRARTDKLIF.

Concerning this clone itself: The protein held in TCRdb is that of a much larger clone and does not match this DNA's translation at residue 11, likely because of a read error; the protein shown is translated from the DNA. This chain joins TRDV1 and TRDJ1, with D perhaps TRDD3 (6 bases). The CDR3 loop spans 17 amino acids. Per germline, CDR1 TSWWSYY and CDR2 QGS. Trimming shortened V by 2 bases and J by 3 bases, and 19 bases separated the two germline ends. In nucleotides, the CDR3 is TGTGCTCTTGGGGAAATCTTCGTTTGGGGGCTTCCCGATAAACTCATCTTT. Translation gives CALGEIFVWGLPDKLIF.

As to this clone: A read error likely explains this, since a far larger clone differs by one base. This CDR3 is also generated by other DNA sequences in the sample. CDR3 protein: CALGEVPFYWGISRSTDKLIF. The CDR3 nucleotides read TGTGCTCTTGGGGAAGTCCCTTTTTACTGGGGGATTTCGCGATCAACCGATAAACTCATCTTT. The chain couples TRDV1 to TRDJ1; 10 bases match TRDD3. The V segment lost 2 bases and the J segment 2 bases; nucleotides outside the gene matches: 20. In germline, CDR1 is TSWWSYY, CDR2 QGS. The CDR3 is made up of 21 amino acids.

This clone is termed medium-sized. This may be a read error: a much more frequent sequence differs by one nucleotide. The V and J genes are TRDV2 and TRDJ1; 12 positions match TRDD3. Germline values: CDR1 GEAIGNYY, CDR2 EKD. This CDR3 has 20 amino acids. For the CDR3, the DNA is TGTGCCTGTGCCACCGTACTACGGACCAACTGGGGGATACCTAGCGATAAACTCATCTTT. This codes for CACATVLRTNWGIPSDKLIF.

The chain recombines TRDV3 with TRDJ1; 10 nucleotides align to TRDD3. The CDR3 spans 17 residues. Losses at the gene ends were 4 bases for V and 1 base for J; bases not matched to a gene: 15. Germline V gene data show CDR1 as TVYSNPD and CDR2 as GDNSRS (reference sequence). In DNA form, the CDR3 reads TGTGCCTGCCGAACGTATTATCTGGGGGATATCACCGATAAACTCATCTTT. This gives the protein CACRTYYLGDITDKLIF.

This clone occurred a few times. TCRdb's protein for this DNA is that of a much larger clone and differs from the translation at residue 7, likely a read error; the protein shown is the DNA translation. The chain couples TRDV2 to TRDJ1; tentatively, D is TRDD3 (5 bases). The J gene, not given by TCRdb, was assigned here from a germline match of the nucleotide sequence. Trimming shortened V by 0 bases and J by 0 bases, and 13 bases separated the two germline ends. Germline loops: CDR1 GEAIGNYY, CDR2 EKD. This CDR3 spans 16 amino acids. CDR3 loop: CACDTRRGGYTDKLIF. CDR3 in DNA: TGTGCCTGTGACACCCGGCGGGGGGGTTACACCGATAAACTCATCTTT.

Comments on this clone: A read error is likely here: a far larger clone is one base away. At the DNA level, this CDR3 is encoded by other sequences in the same sample as well. The rearrangement joins TRDV2 to TRDJ1; TRDD3 matches at 9 bases. Per germline, CDR1 GEAIGNYY and CDR2 EKD. This CDR3 comprises 16 residues. The DNA for the CDR3 is TGTGCATGTGACCAGAGTACTGGGGGACACACCGATAAACTCATCTTT. It specifies CACDQSTGGHTDKLIF.

This clone is large (0.1 to 1%). This CDR3 is also generated by other DNA sequences in the sample. CDR3 sequence: CACDTVLRTNWGIPSDKLIF. In DNA form, the CDR3 reads TGTGCCTGTGACACCGTACTACGGACCAACTGGGGGATACCTAGCGATAAACTCATCTTT. This chain links TRDV2 with TRDJ1, with 12 bases matching TRDD3. The CDR3 length is 20 residues. CDR1 and CDR2 (germline): GEAIGNYY, EKD. Trimming at V came to 0 bases and at J to 4 bases, leaving 17 bases not matched to a gene.

This clone is labeled medium-sized. The gene calls are TRDV1 and TRDJ1; 7 nucleotides line up with TRDD3. After removal of 0 bases from V and 0 bases from J, the junction contained 10 bases not matched to a gene. There are 18 residues in the CDR3. Germline values: CDR1 TSWWSYY, CDR2 QGS. This chain's CDR3 is CALGELFGWGPYTDKLIF. CDR3 nucleotide sequence: TGTGCTCTTGGGGAACTTTTTGGCTGGGGGCCTTACACCGATAAACTCATCTTT.

This clone occurred a few times. TCRdb's protein, taken from a much larger clone, differs from this DNA's translation at residue 13, likely owing to a read error; the protein displayed comes from the DNA. This chain links TRDV1 with TRDJ1; 7 bases map to TRDD3. V shed 0 bases and J 2 bases; nucleotides not matched to a gene: 18. Looked up from germline, CDR1 is TSWWSYY and CDR2 is QGS. This CDR3 has 20 residues. The CDR3 coding sequence is TGTGCTCTTGGGGAACTCCCTTTTTACTGGGGACGTTCGCGAACCGATAAACTCATCTTT. Its translation: CALGELPFYWGRSRTDKLIF.

Sample share makes this clone large. Other DNA sequences within the sample encode an identical CDR3. The rearrangement uses TRDV2 and TRDJ1; 9 bases align to TRDD3. The germline gives CDR1 GEAIGNYY, CDR2 EKD. Trimming at V came to 0 bases and at J to 4 bases, leaving 29 bases not matched to a gene. The CDR3 has 23 residues. As DNA, the CDR3 is TGTGCCTGTGACACCGGACACATAGTTGGGGTTCCTACGTCGAGGGGATACGGCGATAAACTCATCTTT. This encodes CACDTGHIVGVPTSRGYGDKLIF.

Concerning this clone: This clone may be a read error of a much larger clone one base away. The chain recombines TRDV1 with TRDJ1; 9 positions match TRDD3. V was pared by 3 bases and J by 0 bases, with 41 bases of the junction left unmatched. The CDR3 sequence is 28 residues long. Germline CDR1 reads TSWWSYY; CDR2 reads QGS. The CDR3 loop is CALGELGITSPPSQVCYWGNPYTDKLIF. In DNA form, the CDR3 reads TGTGCTCTTGGGGAGCTTGGCATCACTTCCCCACCTTCCCAGGTGTGTTACTGGGGGAACCCGTACACCGATAAACTCATCTTT.

This clone has only a few counts. A much bigger clone sits one base away, suggesting this may be a read error. This specimen includes other DNA sequences encoding the same CDR3. The V call is TRDV1, the J call TRDJ1; 12 bases are shared with TRDD3. The germline V gene has CDR1 TSWWSYY and CDR2 QGS. The CDR3 runs to 22 residues. CDR3 in DNA: TGCGCTCTTGGGGAACCTTCCTACTCATACTGGGGGATACTTTGGACACCCGATAAACTCATCTTT. It yields the protein CALGEPSYSYWGILWTPDKLIF.